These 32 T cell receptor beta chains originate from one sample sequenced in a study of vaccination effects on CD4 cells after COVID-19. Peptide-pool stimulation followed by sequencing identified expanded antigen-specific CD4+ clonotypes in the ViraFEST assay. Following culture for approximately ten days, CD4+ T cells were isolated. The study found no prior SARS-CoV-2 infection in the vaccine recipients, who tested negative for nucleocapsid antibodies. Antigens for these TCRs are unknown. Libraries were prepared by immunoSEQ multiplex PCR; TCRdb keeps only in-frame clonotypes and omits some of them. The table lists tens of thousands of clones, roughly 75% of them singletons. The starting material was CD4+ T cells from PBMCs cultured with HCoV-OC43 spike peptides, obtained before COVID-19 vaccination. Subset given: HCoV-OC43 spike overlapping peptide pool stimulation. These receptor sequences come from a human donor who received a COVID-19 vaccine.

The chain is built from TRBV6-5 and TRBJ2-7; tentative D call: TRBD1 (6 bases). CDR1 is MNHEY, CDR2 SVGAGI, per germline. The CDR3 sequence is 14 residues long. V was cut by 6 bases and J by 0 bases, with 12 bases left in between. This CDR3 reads CASRFDRSSYEQYV. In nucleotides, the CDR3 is TGTGCCAGCAGGTTCGACAGGAGCTCCTACGAGCAGTACGTC.

The CDR3 here is CASSLQANYGYTF. The CDR3 nucleotides are TGTGCCAGCAGCTTACAGGCTAACTATGGCTACACCTTC. The chain joins TRBV7-2 to TRBJ1-2; D ambiguous. Germline-derived CDR1 and CDR2 are SGHTA and FQGNSA. The CDR3 is 13 residues long. V gave up 2 bases and J gave up 0 bases, with 4 bases separating them.

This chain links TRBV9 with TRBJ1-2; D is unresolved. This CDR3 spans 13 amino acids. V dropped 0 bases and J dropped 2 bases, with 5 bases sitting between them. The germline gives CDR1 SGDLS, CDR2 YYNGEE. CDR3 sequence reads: CASSVAQNYGYTF. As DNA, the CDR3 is TGTGCCAGCAGCGTAGCCCAGAACTATGGCTACACCTTC.

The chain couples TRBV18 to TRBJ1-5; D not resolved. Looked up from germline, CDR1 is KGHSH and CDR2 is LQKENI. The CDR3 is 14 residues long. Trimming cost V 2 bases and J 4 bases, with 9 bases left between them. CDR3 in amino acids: CASSPDNGNQPQHF. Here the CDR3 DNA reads TGTGCCAGCTCACCAGATAACGGGAATCAGCCCCAGCATTTT.

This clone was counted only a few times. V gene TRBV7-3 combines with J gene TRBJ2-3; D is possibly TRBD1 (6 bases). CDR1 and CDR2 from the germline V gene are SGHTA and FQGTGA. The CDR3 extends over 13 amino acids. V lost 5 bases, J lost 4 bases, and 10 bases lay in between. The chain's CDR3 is CASSEQGSDTQYF. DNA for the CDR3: TGTGCCAGCAGCGAACAGGGTTCAGATACGCAGTATTTT. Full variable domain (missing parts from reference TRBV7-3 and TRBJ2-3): GAGVSQTPSNKVTEKGKYVELRCDPISGHTALYWYRQSLGQGPEFLIYFQGTGAADDSGLPNDRFFAVRPEGSVSTLKIQRTERGDSAVYLCASSEQGSDTQYFGPGTRLTVL.

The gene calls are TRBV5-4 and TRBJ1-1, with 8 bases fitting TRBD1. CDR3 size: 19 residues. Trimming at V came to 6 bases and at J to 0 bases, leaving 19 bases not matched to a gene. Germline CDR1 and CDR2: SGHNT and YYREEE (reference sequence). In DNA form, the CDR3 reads TGTGCCAGCAACTTCCGGACAATACTGGGCAGGGGGCTGAACACTGAAGCTTTCTTT. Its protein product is CASNFRTILGRGLNTEAFF.

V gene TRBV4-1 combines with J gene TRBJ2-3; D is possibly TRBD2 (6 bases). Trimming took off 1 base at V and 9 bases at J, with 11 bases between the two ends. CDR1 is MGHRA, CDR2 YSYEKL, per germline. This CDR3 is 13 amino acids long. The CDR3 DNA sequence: TGCGCCAGCAGCCAAGGACTAGAGAGCACGCAGTATTTT. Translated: CASSQGLESTQYF.

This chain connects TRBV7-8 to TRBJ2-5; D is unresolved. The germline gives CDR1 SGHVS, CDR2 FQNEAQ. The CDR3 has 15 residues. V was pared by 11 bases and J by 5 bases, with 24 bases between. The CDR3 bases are TGTGCCGGATCAAGGCAAGGGTACTATTGGGAGACCCAGTACTTC. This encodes CAGSRQGYYWETQYF.

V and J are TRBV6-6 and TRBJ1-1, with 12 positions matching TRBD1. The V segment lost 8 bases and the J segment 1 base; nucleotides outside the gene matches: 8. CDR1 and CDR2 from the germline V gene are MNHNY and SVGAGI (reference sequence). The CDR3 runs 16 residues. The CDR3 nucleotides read TGTGCCAGCCGGGACAGGGGGCGACCGGGGAACACTGAAGCTTTCTTT. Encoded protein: CASRDRGRPGNTEAFF.

The CDR3 is CASSLARDTQYF. The CDR3, as DNA: TGTGCCAGCAGCTTAGCGCGAGATACGCAGTATTTT. The rearrangement uses TRBV7-9 and TRBJ2-3; D call uncertain. CDR3 length: 12 residues. V gave up 0 bases and J gave up 5 bases, with 3 bases separating them. Germline-derived CDR1 and CDR2 are SEHNR and FQNEAQ (reference sequence).

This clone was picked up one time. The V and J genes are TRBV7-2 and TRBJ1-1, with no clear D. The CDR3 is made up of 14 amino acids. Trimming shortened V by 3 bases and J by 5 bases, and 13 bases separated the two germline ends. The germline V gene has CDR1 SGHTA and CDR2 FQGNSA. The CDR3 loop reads CASSFRTRGTEAFF. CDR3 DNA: TGTGCCAGCAGCTTCCGTACTCGAGGGACTGAAGCTTTCTTT.

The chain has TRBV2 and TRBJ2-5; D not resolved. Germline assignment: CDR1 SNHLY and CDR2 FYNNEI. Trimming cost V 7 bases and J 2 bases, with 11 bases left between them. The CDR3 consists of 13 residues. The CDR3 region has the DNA TGTGCCAGCACTGGGTGGGTTCAAGAGACCCAGTACTTC. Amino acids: CASTGWVQETQYF.

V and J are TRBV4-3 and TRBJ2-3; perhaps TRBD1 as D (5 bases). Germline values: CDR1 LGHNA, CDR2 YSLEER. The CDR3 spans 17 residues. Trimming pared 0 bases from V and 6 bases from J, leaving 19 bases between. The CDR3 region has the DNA TGCGCCAGCAGCCAAGATTCGTCAGGGTCCGGATGGGATACGCAGTATTTT. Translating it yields CASSQDSSGSGWDTQYF.

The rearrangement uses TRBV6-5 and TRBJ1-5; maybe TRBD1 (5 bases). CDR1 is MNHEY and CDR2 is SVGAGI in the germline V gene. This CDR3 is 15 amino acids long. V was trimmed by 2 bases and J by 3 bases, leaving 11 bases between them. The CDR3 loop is CASSYGGGPNQPQHF. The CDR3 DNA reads TGTGCCAGCAGTTACGGGGGAGGGCCCAATCAGCCCCAGCATTTT.

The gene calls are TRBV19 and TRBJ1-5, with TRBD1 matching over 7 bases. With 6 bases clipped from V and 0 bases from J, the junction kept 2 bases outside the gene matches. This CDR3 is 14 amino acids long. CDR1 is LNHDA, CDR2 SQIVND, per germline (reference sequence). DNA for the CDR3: TGTGCCAGTAGCACAGGGGTTAGCAATCAGCCCCAGCATTTT. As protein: CASSTGVSNQPQHF.

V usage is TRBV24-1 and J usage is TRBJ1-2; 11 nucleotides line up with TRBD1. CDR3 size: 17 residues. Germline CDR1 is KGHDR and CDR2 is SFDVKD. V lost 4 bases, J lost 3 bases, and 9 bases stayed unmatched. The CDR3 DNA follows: TGTGCCACCAGTGACCCTGGACAGGGGGCGGGGGACTATGGCTACACCTTC. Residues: CATSDPGQGAGDYGYTF.

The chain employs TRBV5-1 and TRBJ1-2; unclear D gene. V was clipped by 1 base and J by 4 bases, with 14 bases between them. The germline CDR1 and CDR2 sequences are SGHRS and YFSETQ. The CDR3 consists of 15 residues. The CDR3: CASSLTGLMGYGYTF. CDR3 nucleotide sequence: TGCGCCAGCAGCTTGACGGGCCTGATGGGCTATGGCTACACCTTC.

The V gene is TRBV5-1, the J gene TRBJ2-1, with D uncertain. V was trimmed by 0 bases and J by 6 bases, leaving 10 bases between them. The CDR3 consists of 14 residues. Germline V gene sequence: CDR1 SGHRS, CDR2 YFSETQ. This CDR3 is CASSLVLVRNEQFF. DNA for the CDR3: TGCGCCAGCAGCTTGGTGTTGGTGCGCAATGAGCAGTTCTTC.

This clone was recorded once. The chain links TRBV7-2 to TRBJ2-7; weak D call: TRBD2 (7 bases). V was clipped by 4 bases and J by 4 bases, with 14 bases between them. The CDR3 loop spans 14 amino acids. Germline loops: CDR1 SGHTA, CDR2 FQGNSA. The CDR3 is CASSWGAGAYEQYV. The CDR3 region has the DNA TGTGCCAGCAGCTGGGGGGCGGGGGCGTACGAGCAGTACGTC.

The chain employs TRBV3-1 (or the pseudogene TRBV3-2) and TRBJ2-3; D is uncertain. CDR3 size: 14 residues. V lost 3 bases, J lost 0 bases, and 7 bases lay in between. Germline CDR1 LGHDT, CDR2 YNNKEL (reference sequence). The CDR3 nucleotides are TGTGCCAGCAGCCACACAGCGAGCACAGATACGCAGTATTTT. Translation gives CASSHTASTDTQYF.

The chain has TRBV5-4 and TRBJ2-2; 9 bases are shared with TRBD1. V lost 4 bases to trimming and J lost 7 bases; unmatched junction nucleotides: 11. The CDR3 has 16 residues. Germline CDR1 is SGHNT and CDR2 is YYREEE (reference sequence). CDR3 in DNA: TGTGCCAGCAGCAAAGCCGGGACAGGGTGGGACGGGGAGCTGTTTTTT. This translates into CASSKAGTGWDGELFF.

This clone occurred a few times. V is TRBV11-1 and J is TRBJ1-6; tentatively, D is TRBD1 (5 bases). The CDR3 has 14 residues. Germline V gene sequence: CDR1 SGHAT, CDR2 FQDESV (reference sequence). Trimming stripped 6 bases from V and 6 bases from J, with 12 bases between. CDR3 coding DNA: TGTGCCAGCAGTTACGGGACGGTTAATTCACCCCTCCACTTT. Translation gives CASSYGTVNSPLHF.

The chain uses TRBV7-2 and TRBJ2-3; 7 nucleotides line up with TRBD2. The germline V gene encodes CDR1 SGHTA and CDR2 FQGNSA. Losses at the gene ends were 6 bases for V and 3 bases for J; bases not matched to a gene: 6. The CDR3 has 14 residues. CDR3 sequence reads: CASRKWGGTDTQYF. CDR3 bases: TGTGCCAGCAGAAAGTGGGGGGGAACAGATACGCAGTATTTT.

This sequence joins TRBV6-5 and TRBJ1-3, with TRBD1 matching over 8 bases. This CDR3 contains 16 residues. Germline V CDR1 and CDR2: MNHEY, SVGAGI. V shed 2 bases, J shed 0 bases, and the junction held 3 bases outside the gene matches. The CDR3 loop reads CASSYGGQGSGNTIYF. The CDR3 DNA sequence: TGTGCCAGCAGTTACGGCGGACAGGGCTCTGGAAACACCATATATTTT.

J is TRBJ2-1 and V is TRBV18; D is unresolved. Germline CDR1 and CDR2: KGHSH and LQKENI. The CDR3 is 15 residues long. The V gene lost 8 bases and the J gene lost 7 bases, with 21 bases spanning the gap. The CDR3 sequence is CASEQDLGGTNEQFF. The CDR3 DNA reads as TGTGCCAGCGAACAAGACCTAGGCGGAACAAATGAGCAGTTCTTC. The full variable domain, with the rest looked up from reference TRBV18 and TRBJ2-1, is NAGVMQNPRHLVRRRGQEARLRCSPMKGHSHVYWYRQLPEEGLKFMVYLQKENIIDESGMPKERFSAEFPKEGPSILRIQQVVRGDSAAYFCASEQDLGGTNEQFFGPGTRLTVL.

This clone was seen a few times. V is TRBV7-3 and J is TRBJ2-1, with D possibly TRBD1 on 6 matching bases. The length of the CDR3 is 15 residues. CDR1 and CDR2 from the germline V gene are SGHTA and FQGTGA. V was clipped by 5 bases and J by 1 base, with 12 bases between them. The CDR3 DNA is TGTGCCAGCAGCCCACGACAGGCATCCTACAATGAGCAGTTCTTC. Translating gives CASSPRQASYNEQFF. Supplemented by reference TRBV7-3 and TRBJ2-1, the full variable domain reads GAGVSQTPSNKVTEKGKYVELRCDPISGHTALYWYRQSLGQGPEFLIYFQGTGAADDSGLPNDRFFAVRPEGSVSTLKIQRTERGDSAVYLCASSPRQASYNEQFFGPGTRLTVL.

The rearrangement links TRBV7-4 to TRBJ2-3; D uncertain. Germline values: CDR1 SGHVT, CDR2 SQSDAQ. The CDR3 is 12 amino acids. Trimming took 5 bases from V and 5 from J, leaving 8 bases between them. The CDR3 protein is CASSPVIDTQYF. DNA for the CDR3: TGTGCCAGCAGCCCGGTGATAGATACGCAGTATTTT. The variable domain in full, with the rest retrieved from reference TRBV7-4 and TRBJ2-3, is GAGVSQSPRYKVAKRGRDVALRCDSISGHVTLYWYRQTLGQGSEVLTYSQSDAQRDKSGRPSGRFSAERPERSVSTLKIQRTEQGDSAVYLCASSPVIDTQYFGPGTRLTVL.

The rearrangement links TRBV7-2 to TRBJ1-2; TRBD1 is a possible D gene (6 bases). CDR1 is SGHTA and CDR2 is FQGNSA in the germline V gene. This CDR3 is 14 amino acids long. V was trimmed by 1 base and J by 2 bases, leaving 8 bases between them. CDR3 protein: CASSLGTGNYGYTF. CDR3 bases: TGTGCCAGCAGCTTAGGTACAGGGAACTATGGCTACACCTTC.

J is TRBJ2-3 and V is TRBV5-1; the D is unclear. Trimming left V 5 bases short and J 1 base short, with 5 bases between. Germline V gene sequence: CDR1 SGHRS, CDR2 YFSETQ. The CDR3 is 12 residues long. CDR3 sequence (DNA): TGCGCCAGCAGTGGGGGCACAGATACGCAGTATTTT. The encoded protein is CASSGGTDTQYF.

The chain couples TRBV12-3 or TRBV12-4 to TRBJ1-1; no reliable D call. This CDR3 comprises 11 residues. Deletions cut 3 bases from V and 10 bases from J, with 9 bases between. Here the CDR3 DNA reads TGTGCCAGCAGTTTCGGTGTCTCAGCTTTCTTT. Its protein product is CASSFGVSAFF.

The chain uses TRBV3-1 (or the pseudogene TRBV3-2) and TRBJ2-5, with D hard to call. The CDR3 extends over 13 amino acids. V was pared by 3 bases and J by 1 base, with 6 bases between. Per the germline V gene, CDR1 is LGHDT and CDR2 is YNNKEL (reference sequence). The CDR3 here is CASSHSSQETQYF. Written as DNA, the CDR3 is TGTGCCAGCAGCCATAGCAGCCAAGAGACCCAGTACTTC.

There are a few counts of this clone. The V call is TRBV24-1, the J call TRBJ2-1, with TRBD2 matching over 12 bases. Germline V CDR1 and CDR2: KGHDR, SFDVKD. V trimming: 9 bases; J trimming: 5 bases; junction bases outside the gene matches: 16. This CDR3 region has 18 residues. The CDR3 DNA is TGTGCCACCTATTACCAGTCTCTAGCGGGGGGGCAGAACAATGAGCAGTTCTTC. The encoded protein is CATYYQSLAGGQNNEQFF.